This TCR beta chain was sequenced during a study of T cell repertoires in cytomegalovirus infection. Background on the study: Signatures in public TCR beta sequences pointed to both CMV infection and matching HLA type. Study-level points and caveats: Within the response measured ex vivo, HLA-C-restricted CMV-specific TCR beta clonotypes were dominant. Cumulated frequencies of public TCR beta families served to identify carriers of CMV plus the relevant HLA.

Germline loops: CDR1 DFQATT, CDR2 SNEGSKA (reference sequence). The CDR3 has 14 residues. V lost 5 bases and J 3 bases, leaving 17 bases between the germline ends. On this clonotype itself: Antigen unknown.

MiXCR, run by TCRdb on the reads, gives a single entry per CDR3 protein. The table has about 830,000 distinct CDR3 sequences, approximately 32% seen once; the top ten hold 12%. The receptor comes from a human donor in good health (CMV status not recorded). Some clones in this sample may be carry-over from other donors' samples. The chain recombines TRBV20-1 with TRBJ2-7, with D maybe TRBD2 (6 bases). The sequenced sample was cultured CD8+ T cells from PBMCs, obtained from culture after CMV antigen stimulation. CDR3 in amino acids: CSADSGTYLYEQYF. Written as DNA, the CDR3 is TGCAGTGCTGACTCCGGGACTTACCTCTACGAGCAGTACTTC.